Below are 8 T cell receptor beta chains sequenced from a single sample in a study of cytomegalovirus exposure and HLA in healthy donors. Use of 60 Vbeta and 13 Jbeta primers characterized the PCR. Method: immunoSEQ multiplex PCR; TCRdb's copy keeps in-frame clones and lacks some. This sample's table has about 39,000 clones. Sequencing was performed on PBMCs. These receptors all stem from a male donor in good health and CMV-seronegative.

The chain recombines TRBV7-9 with TRBJ1-3; TRBD1 agrees at 12 bases. The CDR3 consists of 19 residues. V shed 5 bases and J 2 bases; nucleotides not matched to a gene: 13. Germline V gene lookup returns CDR1 SEHNR and CDR2 FQNEAQ (reference sequence). CDR3 sequence: CASSATDLRDRGPGNTIYF. Here the CDR3 DNA reads TGTGCCAGCAGCGCAACGGACCTCCGGGACAGGGGGCCTGGAAACACCATATATTTT.

The CDR3 here is CASSLRGSGEKLFF. The CDR3 DNA follows: TGTGCCAGCAGCTTGCGGGGTAGTGGGGAAAAACTGTTTTTT. This chain links TRBV5-4 with TRBJ1-4; unclear D gene. Germline-derived CDR1 and CDR2 are SGHNT and YYREEE (reference sequence). Trimming took off 1 base at V and 8 bases at J, with 12 bases between the two ends. The CDR3 has 14 residues.

The chain carries TRBV6-1 and TRBJ2-5; no reliable D call. CDR1 is MNHNS, CDR2 SASEGT, per germline. V gave up 8 bases and J gave up 5 bases, with 15 bases separating them. This CDR3 is 13 amino acids long. Here the CDR3 DNA reads TGTGCCAGCTACCGGTCCCGTCCCGAGACCCAGTACTTC. Its protein product is CASYRSRPETQYF.

The chain recombines TRBV5-5 with TRBJ2-3, with 10 bases aligning to TRBD1. Per germline, CDR1 SGHKS and CDR2 YYEKEE (reference sequence). This CDR3 has 14 amino acids. J was trimmed by 4 bases and V by 6 bases; bases with no gene match: 5. Written as DNA, the CDR3 is TGTGCCAGCAACCGACAGGGGGCGGCAGATACGCAGTATTTT. Its protein is CASNRQGAADTQYF.

The chain carries TRBV27 and TRBJ2-7; TRBD2 might be the D (6 bases). CDR1 and CDR2 (germline): MNHEY, SMNVEV (reference sequence). V lost 3 bases and J 12 bases, leaving 15 bases between the germline ends. The CDR3 is made up of 12 amino acids. CDR3: CASSFAGRLWYF. The CDR3 bases are TGTGCCAGCAGTTTCGCGGGGAGGCTCTGGTACTTC.

V usage is TRBV10-3 and J usage is TRBJ1-5; no firm D call. Germline CDR1 ENHRY, CDR2 SYGVKD. The CDR3 extends over 16 amino acids. Trimming removed 6 bases at V and 5 bases at J, with 20 bases between. In DNA, the CDR3 is TGTGCCATCAGCGAAACCCAGGTTGGAGGTTATCAGCCCCAGCATTTT. Protein: CAISETQVGGYQPQHF.

This chain uses TRBV7-2 with TRBJ1-4; no clear D gene. This CDR3 comprises 15 residues. CDR1 is SGHTA, CDR2 FQGNSA, per germline. V was trimmed by 4 bases and J by 0 bases, leaving 9 bases between them. The DNA for the CDR3 is TGTGCCAGCAGCTCGACACCAGCAACTAATGAAAAACTGTTTTTT. This codes for CASSSTPATNEKLFF.

The rearrangement uses TRBV18 and TRBJ1-1; D unresolved. The CDR3 extends over 15 amino acids. Trimming cost V 3 bases and J 1 base, with 12 bases left between them. In germline, CDR1 is KGHSH, CDR2 LQKENI. CDR3 protein: CASSPVGAANTEAFF. CDR3 bases: TGTGCCAGCTCACCGGTAGGAGCTGCGAACACTGAAGCTTTCTTT. Together with reference TRBV18 and TRBJ1-1, the CDR3 gives the full variable domain: NAGVMQNPRHLVRRRGQEARLRCSPMKGHSHVYWYRQLPEEGLKFMVYLQKENIIDESGMPKERFSAEFPKEGPSILRIQQVVRGDSAAYFCASSPVGAANTEAFFGQGTRLTVV.